This T cell receptor beta chain was obtained from a study of shared clonotypes between healthy human individuals. About the research overall: Sampling drew on donors who were a couple of women and a few men aged 18 to 49. Broader study findings: It was only blood that was sampled, and tissue repertoires likely differ.

Every contributor of samples was a Caucasian grown-up residing in Nashville, Tennessee. A split of CD4+ cells into CD45RA+ naive and CD45RA-negative memory subsets was performed. The repertoire was sequenced with immunoSEQ multiplex PCR; TCRdb's copy has only in-frame clones and lacks some. The repertoire holds a few million clones, 85% to 95% seen once, with around 0.4% in the top ten. Between the trimmed V and J ends, which lost 5 bases and 8 bases, there was a span of 16 bases. Germline V gene data show CDR1 as MDHEN and CDR2 as SYDVKM. The CDR3 sequence is 14 residues long. A note on this clone: Its antigen is not known.

The receptor was derived from a man in his late teens or twenties in good health. Some clones in this sample may be carry-over from other donors' samples. V usage is TRBV28 and J usage is TRBJ1-5; weak D call: TRBD1 (5 bases). The sample was naive CD4+ T cells from PBMCs. Subset: CD45RA+ positively selected. The CDR3 DNA reads TGTGCCAGCAGTACGATATCAGGGTTGGAGCCCCAGCATTTT. Its translation is CASSTISGLEPQHF.